These T cell receptor beta chains were read from a single sample in a study of T cell responses to AZD1222 COVID-19 vaccine. The protocol was immunoSEQ multiplex PCR, while the TCRdb copy is restricted to in-frame clones and leaves out a portion. The sample includes 150,000 or so clones, about 90% seen only once; the top ten take about 6%. The sample was peripheral blood, taken 28 days after the second AZD1222 dose. All receptors derive from an adult who received the AZD1222 COVID-19 vaccine. The CDR3 runs from the conserved cysteine through the conserved F or W. D genes are given only for firm matches. Rows give clone size only sometimes, using once, few, many, or a class for an expanded clone.

v_gene	d_gene	j_gene	abundance	CDR3nt	CDR3aa
TRBV12-3/TRBV12-4	-	TRBJ2-1	once	TGTGCCAGCAGTTGGGGCTTCCGTGATGAGCAGTTCTTC	CASSWGFRDEQFF
TRBV5-6	-	TRBJ2-2	-	TGTGCCAGCAGCTTAAATCCCGGGACTTTTGGAACCGGGGAGCTGTTTTTT	CASSLNPGTFGTGELFF
TRBV21-1	-	TRBJ1-5	-	TGTGCCAGCAGCAAACTGAGGGCCTGCCGACAGCCCCAGCATTTT	CASSKLRACRQPQHF
TRBV5-1	TRBD1	TRBJ2-1	-	TGCGCCAGCAGGGAGACAGGGGTAGGTAAGAATGAGCAGTTCTTC	CASRETGVGKNEQFF
TRBV11-2	-	TRBJ2-2	-	TGTGCCAGCAGCTTTGACGGGAGTACCGGGGAGCTGTTTTTT	CASSFDGSTGELFF
TRBV7-7	TRBD2	TRBJ2-5	-	TGTGCCAGCAGCCTTGGACTAGCGGGAGGGCAAGAGACCCAGTACTTC	CASSLGLAGGQETQYF
TRBV15	-	TRBJ1-5	-	TGTGCCACCAGCAGGGACCGCCATAGTCAGCCCCAGCATTTT	CATSRDRHSQPQHF
TRBV7-7	TRBD1	TRBJ2-7	-	TGTGCTAGCAGCTGGGGCCCCCGAACGACAGGGGTCGAGTCCTACGAGCAGTACTTC	CASSWGPRTTGVESYEQYF
TRBV24-1	-	TRBJ2-1	-	TGTGCCACCAGGGACTCCTCCTACAATGAGCAGTTCTTC	CATRDSSYNEQFF
TRBV11-2	TRBD1	TRBJ1-2	-	TGTGCCAGCAGCTCAAGCCACAGGGGGCCCTACTATGGCTACACCTTC	CASSSSHRGPYYGYTF
TRBV7-3	-	TRBJ2-1	once	TGTGCCAGCAGCGTCCAACTAGTAAATGAGCAGTTCTTC	CASSVQLVNEQFF